Each of the 5 T cell receptor beta chains below was sequenced from the same sample in a study of identical twins' blood T cells. One entry per CDR3 protein results from TCRdb running MiXCR on the 5' RACE reads. The sample contains roughly 380,000 distinct CDR3 sequences, about 28% of which appear only once. The sequenced sample was PBMCs. Every receptor here comes from a woman aged 18 to 55 in good health.

The rearrangement joins TRBV29-1 to TRBJ1-2; 9 positions match TRBD1. The ends lost 4 bases at V and 2 bases at J; junction bases unmatched: 8. Germline values: CDR1 SQVTM, CDR2 ANQGSEA. The CDR3 has 15 amino acids. CDR3 amino acids: CSVAGQGSLNYGYTF. The CDR3 region has the DNA TGCAGCGTTGCGGGACAGGGAAGTCTAAACTATGGCTACACCTTC. The full variable domain, completed using reference TRBV29-1 and TRBJ1-2, is SAVISQKPSRDICQRGTSLTIQCQVDSQVTMMFWYRQQPGQSLTLIATANQGSEATYESGFVIDKFPISRPNLTFSTLTVSNMSPEDSSIYLCSVAGQGSLNYGYTFGSGTRLTVV.

This clonotype was counted a few times. The V and J genes are TRBV6-2 or TRBV6-3 and TRBJ2-1; 7 nucleotides agree with TRBD1. This CDR3 comprises 12 residues. After removal of 4 bases from V and 11 bases from J, the junction contained 5 bases not matched to a gene. Germline V CDR1 and CDR2: MNHEY, SVGEGT. The CDR3 here is CASSFTGQQQFF. The CDR3 DNA reads TGTGCCAGCAGTTTCACGGGACAGCAGCAGTTCTTC.

As regards this clonotype: Since a much larger clone is just one base distant, this may be a read error. The CDR3 DNA reads TGTGCCAGCAGCTCAACGACCGAGGAGCTGTTTTTT. Encoded protein: CASSSTTEELFF. The chain employs TRBV12-3 or TRBV12-4 and TRBJ2-2; D not resolved. This CDR3 contains 12 residues.

This clonotype was counted a few times. This sequence joins TRBV20-1 and TRBJ2-1; 10 bases are a match to TRBD2. The CDR3 totals 15 residues. The J segment lost 6 bases and the V segment lost 0 bases, leaving 5 bases of the junction unmatched. Per the germline V gene, CDR1 is DFQATT and CDR2 is SNEGSKA (reference sequence). The CDR3 sequence: CSARDTLAGLNEQFF. The CDR3 nucleotides are TGCAGTGCTAGAGATACACTAGCGGGACTCAATGAGCAGTTCTTC.

The chain uses TRBV3-1 and TRBJ2-3; 7 bases line up with TRBD2. Germline V lookup: CDR1 LGHDT, CDR2 YNNKEL (reference sequence). With V trimmed by 4 bases and J by 6 bases, 10 bases remained unmatched. This CDR3 spans 15 amino acids. The CDR3 DNA sequence: TGTGCCAGCAGCCCAGCGGGGTCTCGCGAGGATACGCAGTATTTT. It codes for CASSPAGSREDTQYF.